Listed here are 10 T cell receptor beta chains from one sample, sequenced in a study of T cell responses to AZD1222 COVID-19 vaccine. Data came from immunoSEQ multiplex PCR; TCRdb stores just in-frame clones and leaves some out. The sample lists 90,000 to 150,000 clones; about nine tenths were seen once. The sequencing here drew on peripheral blood, taken 28 days after the second AZD1222 dose. These receptors all stem from an adult who received the AZD1222 COVID-19 vaccine.

This chain joins TRBV5-1 and TRBJ1-2; D is unclear. The CDR3 has 13 amino acids. Trimming stripped 1 base from V and 4 bases from J, with 8 bases between. Germline CDR1 and CDR2: SGHRS and YFSETQ. In DNA form, the CDR3 reads TGCGCCAGCAGCTTGAATGGTGTCTATGGCTACACCTTC. It codes for CASSLNGVYGYTF. Full variable domain (remainder filled in from reference TRBV5-1 and TRBJ1-2): KAGVTQTPRYLIKTRGQQVTLSCSPISGHRSVSWYQQTPGQGLQFLFEYFSETQRNKGNFPGRFSGRQFSNSRSEMNVSTLELGDSALYLCASSLNGVYGYTFGSGTRLTVV.

This sequence joins TRBV6-2 or TRBV6-3 and TRBJ1-3, with D perhaps TRBD1 (5 bases). The CDR3 has 16 residues. Trimming stripped 6 bases from V and 0 bases from J, with 15 bases between. Germline CDR1 reads MNHEY; CDR2 reads SVGEGT. CDR3 amino acids: CASSEQVPSSGNTIYF. The CDR3 nucleotides are TGTGCCAGCAGCGAACAGGTCCCAAGCTCTGGAAACACCATATATTTT.

As DNA, the CDR3 is TGTGCCACCAGCAGAGGCTACACAGATACGCAGTATTTT. Its translation: CATSRGYTDTQYF. The V call is TRBV15, the J call TRBJ2-3; D is ambiguous. V was shortened by 1 base and J by 2 bases, with 4 bases between the two germline ends. CDR1 is LNHNV, CDR2 YYDKDF, per germline (reference sequence). This CDR3 has 13 amino acids. Filled out from reference TRBV15 and TRBJ2-3, the complete variable domain reads DAMVIQNPRYQVTQFGKPVTLSCSQTLNHNVMYWYQQKSSQAPKLLFHYYDKDFNNEADTPDNFQSRRPNTSFCFLDIRSPGLGDTAMYLCATSRGYTDTQYFGPGTRLTVL.

V usage is TRBV9 and J usage is TRBJ2-2; the D gene is possibly TRBD2 (5 bases). Germline loops: CDR1 SGDLS, CDR2 YYNGEE. This CDR3 has 15 amino acids. With 7 bases removed from V and 4 bases from J, the gap between germline ends came to 17 bases. The DNA for the CDR3 is TGTGCCAGCGGAAAGGCTAGCATCGGCACCGGGGAGCTGTTTTTT. Protein product: CASGKASIGTGELFF.

V gene TRBV19 combines with J gene TRBJ1-2; TRBD1 aligns across 9 bases. Germline V gene lookup returns CDR1 LNHDA and CDR2 SQIVND (reference sequence). V trimming: 6 bases; J trimming: 1 base; junction bases outside the gene matches: 3. The CDR3 has 14 residues. The CDR3 protein is CASRRDRDNYGYTF. DNA for the CDR3: TGTGCCAGTAGGCGGGACAGGGATAACTATGGCTACACCTTC.

This chain connects TRBV7-2 to TRBJ2-2; the D is unclear. Germline lookup yields CDR1 SGHTA and CDR2 FQGNSA. Trimming pared 0 bases from V and 2 bases from J, leaving 7 bases between. The CDR3 has 15 residues. CDR3 bases: TGTGCCAGCAGCTTAGCCAGGAGAAACACCGGGGAGCTGTTTTTT. Protein sequence: CASSLARRNTGELFF.

The chain has TRBV7-2 and TRBJ2-1; D is unclear. Germline CDR1 and CDR2: SGHTA and FQGNSA. V shed 3 bases and J shed 9 bases, with 6 bases lying between them. CDR3 length: 11 amino acids. The CDR3 sequence: CASSFYGEQFF. In nucleotides, the CDR3 is TGTGCCAGCAGCTTTTACGGTGAGCAGTTCTTC.

The V gene is TRBV6-6, the J gene TRBJ2-3, with 7 bases fitting TRBD1. The J segment lost 2 bases and the V segment lost 2 bases, leaving 4 bases of the junction unmatched. The length of the CDR3 is 15 residues. Per germline, CDR1 MNHNY and CDR2 SVGAGI (reference sequence). CDR3 sequence reads: CASSYLGQSTDTQYF. DNA of the CDR3: TGTGCCAGCAGTTACCTGGGACAGTCCACAGATACGCAGTATTTT.

The chain joins TRBV6-1 to TRBJ1-4, with D maybe TRBD1 (5 bases). CDR1 is MNHNS and CDR2 is SASEGT in the germline V gene. Trimming removed 1 base from V and 7 bases from J, with 7 bases in between. The CDR3 sequence is 13 residues long. CDR3 coding DNA: TGTGCCAGCAGTGAAGAGAGGGGTGAAAAACTGTTTTTT. Its translation: CASSEERGEKLFF.

The chain carries TRBV24-1 and TRBJ1-2, with D possibly matching TRBD1 (5 bases). The CDR3 is 14 residues long. Germline CDR1 and CDR2: KGHDR and SFDVKD. Trimming shortened V by 4 bases and J by 5 bases, and 13 bases separated the two germline ends. DNA for the CDR3: TGTGCCACCAGTGACCGCGACAGCCGTTATGGCTACACCTTC. It is translated as CATSDRDSRYGYTF.